This record looks at one T cell receptor (beta chain) sequence and its context. Germline V CDR1 and CDR2: MNHEY, SVGAGI. This CDR3 has 15 residues. V was shortened by 9 bases and J by 1 base, with 15 bases between the two germline ends. This entry belongs to a study of blood T cell repertoires in COVID-19. Study overall: Acute and convalescent COVID-19 samples came from the United States, Italy and Spain. Sample material is recorded as cDNA or gDNA derived from T cells, B-cell-depleted T cells, or PBMCs.

In the study's own analysis: Amplifying reference gene primers gave estimates of nucleated cell counts. Using immunoSEQ multiplex PCR, the repertoire was profiled, and TCRdb retains in-frame clones only, with some absent. That table furnishes V, J and clone size, whereas the DNA furnished D and trimming. The sample holds more than 200,000 clones, 70% to 90% seen once. The receptor's source is a man older than 75 with acute or convalescent COVID-19. The V gene is TRBV6-5, the J gene TRBJ2-2, with D possibly TRBD2 on 5 matching bases. The sequenced sample was peripheral blood. CDR3 DNA sequence: TGTGCCAGTGCATTCGAAGGGAGGAACACCGGGGAGCTGTTTTTT. Translation gives CASAFEGRNTGELFF.